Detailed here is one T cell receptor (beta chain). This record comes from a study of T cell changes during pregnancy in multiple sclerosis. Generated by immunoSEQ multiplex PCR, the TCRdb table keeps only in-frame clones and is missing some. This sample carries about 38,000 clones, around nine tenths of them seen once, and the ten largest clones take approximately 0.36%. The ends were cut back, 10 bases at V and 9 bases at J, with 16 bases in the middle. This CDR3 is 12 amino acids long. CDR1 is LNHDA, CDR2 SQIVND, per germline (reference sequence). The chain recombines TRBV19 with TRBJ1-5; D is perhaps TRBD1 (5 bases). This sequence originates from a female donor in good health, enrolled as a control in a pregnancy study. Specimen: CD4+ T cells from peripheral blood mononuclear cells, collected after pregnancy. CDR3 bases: TGTGCCACACGACAGCCTTCGCGGCCCCAGCATTTT. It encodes CATRQPSRPQHF.